This TCR beta chain originates from a study of blood T cell repertoires in COVID-19. The table came from immunoSEQ multiplex PCR; TCRdb's copy has only in-frame clones and leaves some out. Of some 150,000 clones listed, less than 85% are singletons. The CDR3 extends over 14 amino acids. V gave up 5 bases and J gave up 4 bases; unmatched junction bases: 5. In germline, CDR1 is SNHLY, CDR2 FYNNEI. The receptor was isolated from a woman older than 75 in a cohort sampled during active or convalescent COVID-19. V gene TRBV2 combines with J gene TRBJ1-2; the match to TRBD1 covers 9 bases. The sequencing input was peripheral blood. This CDR3 reads CASSIPGQGYGYTF. DNA of the CDR3: TGTGCCAGCAGTATCCCGGGACAGGGCTATGGCTACACCTTC.